Following are 18 T cell receptor beta chains from one sample sequenced in a study of blood T cell repertoires in COVID-19. This table comes from immunoSEQ multiplex PCR, and its TCRdb copy is limited to in-frame clones, with some not included. Of 120,000 or so clones detected, just under 90% appear once; the ten largest clones hold less than 2.5%. The sequenced sample consisted of peripheral blood. These receptors came from a woman in her forties or fifties with acute or convalescent COVID-19.

This chain uses TRBV2 with TRBJ1-2; no reliable D call. The germline gives CDR1 SNHLY, CDR2 FYNNEI. Trimming took 6 bases from V and 4 from J, leaving 9 bases between them. This CDR3 contains 12 residues. CDR3 nucleotide sequence: TGTGCCAGCAGCGGTGATGGCTATGGCTACACCTTC. Translating gives CASSGDGYGYTF. Full variable domain (remainder filled in from reference TRBV2 and TRBJ1-2): EPEVTQTPSHQVTQMGQEVILRCVPISNHLYFYWYRQILGQKVEFLVSFYNNEISEKSEIFDDQFSVERPDGSNFTLKIRSTKLEDSAMYFCASSGDGYGYTFGSGTRLTVV.

The V gene is TRBV10-3, the J gene TRBJ2-5, with D perhaps TRBD1 (6 bases). Trimming left V 11 bases short and J 2 bases short, with 18 bases between. Germline V lookup: CDR1 ENHRY, CDR2 SYGVKD. CDR3 length: 14 residues. The CDR3 sequence is CAVGKRDTQETQYF. The CDR3 DNA sequence: TGTGCCGTCGGAAAGAGGGACACACAAGAGACCCAGTACTTC.

The V and J genes are TRBV29-1 and TRBJ1-1; D remains ambiguous. CDR3 length equals 12 residues. V was shortened by 5 bases and J by 6 bases, with 13 bases between the two germline ends. Germline V gene sequence: CDR1 SQVTM, CDR2 ANQGSEA. DNA of the CDR3: TGCAGCGTTCGATCCGGGATCGCTGAAGCTTTCTTT. Its protein product is CSVRSGIAEAFF.

In its sample, this clone was seen a few times. This chain joins TRBV29-1 and TRBJ2-5; maybe TRBD2 (6 bases). The CDR3 loop spans 13 amino acids. V dropped 5 bases and J dropped 4 bases, with 14 bases sitting between them. Germline CDR1 and CDR2: SQVTM and ANQGSEA. CDR3 in amino acids: CSVTTGVLETQYF. The CDR3 DNA sequence: TGCAGCGTTACTACGGGGGTACTAGAGACCCAGTACTTC.

The rearrangement links TRBV4-2 to TRBJ1-2, with D possibly TRBD1 on 6 matching bases. Germline-derived CDR1 and CDR2 are LGHNA and YNFKEQ. The CDR3 runs 13 residues. The V end was cut by 2 bases, the J end by 8 bases, with 12 bases between. The CDR3: CASSQQGRGGYTF. The CDR3, as DNA: TGTGCCAGCAGCCAACAGGGGCGCGGGGGCTACACCTTC.

The rearrangement uses TRBV6-2 or TRBV6-3 and TRBJ2-7; maybe TRBD1 (6 bases). Trimming pared 6 bases from V and 4 bases from J, leaving 16 bases between. Per the germline V gene, CDR1 is MNHEY and CDR2 is SVGEGT. The CDR3 sequence is 14 residues long. This CDR3 is CASSVRTVVYEQYF. CDR3 in DNA: TGTGCCAGCAGCGTAAGGACAGTTGTTTACGAGCAGTACTTC.

This chain uses TRBV6-5 with TRBJ2-2; unclear D gene. The V gene lost 2 bases and the J gene lost 1 base, with 5 bases spanning the gap. The CDR3 covers 14 residues. Germline V gene data show CDR1 as MNHEY and CDR2 as SVGAGI. The CDR3 DNA reads as TGTGCCAGCAGTTACATCAGGAACACCGGGGAGCTGTTTTTT. As protein: CASSYIRNTGELFF.

This clone has a handful of counts. This chain joins TRBV9 and TRBJ2-5, with 10 bases fitting TRBD2. V lost 0 bases to trimming and J lost 5 bases; unmatched junction nucleotides: 4. Germline loops: CDR1 SGDLS, CDR2 YYNGEE. The CDR3 consists of 15 residues. CDR3 coding DNA: TGTGCCAGCAGCGTAGTTAGCGGGGGGTTGGAGACCCAGTACTTC. Its translation: CASSVVSGGLETQYF. Filled out from reference TRBV9 and TRBJ2-5, the complete variable domain reads DSGVTQTPKHLITATGQRVTLRCSPRSGDLSVYWYQQSLDQGLQFLIQYYNGEERAKGNILERFSAQQFPDLHSELNLSSLELGDSALYFCASSVVSGGLETQYFGPGTRLLVL.

The CDR3 spells CASSLWVGESEAFF. The CDR3 DNA follows: TGCGCCAGCAGCTTGTGGGTAGGGGAAAGTGAAGCTTTCTTT. This chain uses TRBV5-1 with TRBJ1-1; perhaps TRBD1 as D (5 bases). The germline gives CDR1 SGHRS, CDR2 YFSETQ. The germline V and J ends were trimmed by 1 base and 7 bases, with 14 bases remaining between them. CDR3 size: 14 residues.

The chain is built from TRBV27 and TRBJ2-5; D gene uncertain. V lost 2 bases, J lost 3 bases, and 13 bases lay in between. This CDR3 is built from 15 residues. The germline gives CDR1 MNHEY, CDR2 SMNVEV (reference sequence). CDR3 in amino acids: CASSLSAAPEETQYF. The CDR3 nucleotides read TGTGCCAGCAGTTTAAGCGCCGCCCCCGAAGAGACCCAGTACTTC.

V usage is TRBV6-5 and J usage is TRBJ2-7; 7 nucleotides line up with TRBD1. The ends lost 6 bases at V and 3 bases at J; junction bases unmatched: 11. The CDR3 consists of 15 residues. Germline CDR1 reads MNHEY; CDR2 reads SVGAGI. In nucleotides, the CDR3 is TGTGCCAGCAGATACCGGGACAGTACTATCTACGAGCAGTACTTC. This translates into CASRYRDSTIYEQYF.

The gene calls are TRBV19 and TRBJ1-5; no reliable D call. This CDR3 region has 14 residues. Germline V gene sequence: CDR1 LNHDA, CDR2 SQIVND (reference sequence). Trimming cost V 1 base and J 6 bases, with 10 bases left between them. CDR3 amino acids: CASSIVQDSQPQHF. As DNA, the CDR3 is TGTGCCAGTAGTATAGTCCAGGATAGTCAGCCCCAGCATTTT.

V gene TRBV5-1 combines with J gene TRBJ2-1; 10 bases are shared with TRBD2. CDR1 is SGHRS, CDR2 YFSETQ, per germline. The CDR3 contains 16 residues. Trimming cost V 0 bases and J 4 bases; bases outside gene matches: 4. CDR3 sequence: CASSLGTSGEYNEQFF. The CDR3 DNA is TGCGCCAGCAGCTTGGGGACTAGCGGCGAATACAATGAGCAGTTCTTC.

This clone has only a few counts. The chain combines TRBV10-2 with TRBJ1-4, with 7 bases matching TRBD1. Germline-derived CDR1 and CDR2 are WSHSY and SAAADI. This CDR3 comprises 13 residues. The V segment lost 3 bases and the J segment 8 bases; nucleotides outside the gene matches: 3. The CDR3: CASSEGTVEKLFF. CDR3 DNA sequence: TGCGCCAGCAGTGAAGGGACAGTCGAAAAACTGTTTTTT.

The rearrangement joins TRBV3-1 (or the pseudogene TRBV3-2) to TRBJ1-2; no reliable D call. Trimming shortened V by 3 bases and J by 6 bases, and 5 bases separated the two germline ends. In germline, CDR1 is LGHDT, CDR2 YNNKEL (reference sequence). The CDR3 has 11 amino acids. CDR3 DNA: TGTGCCAGCAGCCAGGCCCATGGCTACACCTTC. Residues: CASSQAHGYTF.

CDR3 bases: TGTGCCAGCAGTTACCTCGTAAACACTGAAGCTTTCTTT. This sequence encodes CASSYLVNTEAFF. The chain couples TRBV6-2 or TRBV6-3 to TRBJ1-1; D not certain. Trimming removed 2 bases at V and 2 bases at J, with 6 bases between. Germline-derived CDR1 and CDR2 are MNHEY and SVGEGT. The CDR3 length is 13 residues.

This clone occurred a few times. The chain carries TRBV4-1 and TRBJ2-7; 9 nucleotides match TRBD2. This CDR3 has 16 residues. Germline V gene sequence: CDR1 MGHRA, CDR2 YSYEKL. The V gene end was trimmed by 2 bases and the J gene end by 1 base; junction bases not matched to a gene: 6. CDR3 in amino acids: CASSQSRGRGSYEQYF. The CDR3 region has the DNA TGCGCCAGCAGCCAATCGCGCGGGAGGGGTTCCTACGAGCAGTACTTC.

The chain joins TRBV6-5 to TRBJ1-5; TRBD1 is a possible D gene (5 bases). Trimming cost V 1 base and J 6 bases, with 10 bases left between them. CDR3 length equals 14 residues. Germline CDR1 reads MNHEY; CDR2 reads SVGAGI. In DNA form, the CDR3 reads TGTGCCAGCAGTTACTGGGGCACAGGTCAGCCCCAGCATTTT. Translation gives CASSYWGTGQPQHF.